This T cell receptor beta chain appears in the sequencing data of a study of CD8 T cells in ankylosing spondylitis. Libraries of TCR beta came from quantitative 5'-RACE with molecular barcodes. TCRdb redid the calling of the 5' RACE reads with MiXCR, one entry per CDR3 protein. The repertoire includes about 540,000 distinct CDR3 sequences, over 9.5% of them detected once, and under 7.5% sits in the top ten. Study results and caveats: A TCR beta motif made of fewer than ten highly homologous variants seemed typical of ankylosing spondylitis blood. CD8+ disease-linked clones were present at relatively low frequencies in blood.

Germline V lookup: CDR1 LNHDA, CDR2 SQIVND (reference sequence). The CDR3 consists of 14 residues. The V end was cut by 7 bases, the J end by 6 bases, with 16 bases between. A remark on this clonotype: The antigen is unknown.

The sequence was obtained from a male donor with ankylosing spondylitis. The sequenced material came from blood, either unsorted or a sorted T cell fraction (not recorded which). J is TRBJ2-1 and V is TRBV19; tentative D call: TRBD1 (6 bases). The CDR3 loop reads CASNPGQTLNEQFF. The CDR3 nucleotides are TGTGCCAGTAATCCAGGACAGACTCTCAATGAGCAGTTCTTC.